This T cell receptor beta chain was identified in a study of blood T cell repertoires in COVID-19. Study summary: Spain, Italy and the United States supplied samples that represented acute and convalescent COVID-19. PBMCs, B-cell-depleted T cells, or T cells were the source of the cDNA or gDNA that made up the material.

Germline CDR1 SGHTA, CDR2 FQGNSA. J lost 2 bases, V lost 3 bases, and 3 bases had no gene match. This CDR3 is built from 15 residues. Produced via immunoSEQ multiplex PCR; TCRdb's table is partial and in-frame only. This table holds about 42,000 clones, around 84% found once. This sequence originates from a woman in her sixties or seventies in a cohort sampled during active COVID-19. Source material: peripheral blood. The chain employs TRBV7-2 and TRBJ2-7; 11 bases are a match to TRBD2. This CDR3 reads CASSLTSGTTYEQYF. For the CDR3, the DNA is TGTGCCAGCAGCTTGACTAGCGGGACCACCTACGAGCAGTACTTC.